Listed below are T cell receptor beta chains from one sample, sequenced in a study of shared clonotypes between healthy human individuals. Profiled with immunoSEQ multiplex PCR; TCRdb holds only in-frame clones, not every one. The sample lists around 1 million clones, 76% occurring once. Sequencing was done on a sample of memory CD4+ T cells sorted from blood. The receptors originated from a man aged 18 to 35 in good health. The CDR3 runs from the conserved cysteine through the conserved F or W. The D gene is left open where the match is weak.

v_call	d_call	cdr3_length	j_call	cdr3_aa	cdr3_nt
TRBV7-9	TRBD1	18	TRBJ2-5	CASSLANLGQGVRETQYF	TGTGCCAGCAGCTTAGCTAACCTGGGACAGGGTGTAAGAGAGACCCAGTACTTC
TRBV30	.	14	TRBJ1-2	CAWRSGTLDYGYTF	TGTGCCTGGAGATCCGGGACACTCGACTATGGCTACACCTTC
TRBV19	TRBD1	17	TRBJ1-2	CASSPGQGSHYGYGYTF	TGTGCCAGTAGTCCGGGACAGGGATCACATTATGGCTATGGCTACACCTTC
TRBV7-9	.	15	TRBJ1-5	CASSLAGGGNQPQHF	TGTGCCAGCAGCTTAGCGGGGGGTGGCAATCAGCCCCAGCATTTT
TRBV9	TRBD1	15	TRBJ2-7	CASSPRTGRSYEQYF	TGTGCCAGCAGCCCTAGGACAGGTCGCTCCTACGAGCAGTACTTC
TRBV9	.	15	TRBJ2-1	CASSVRGAPENEQFF	TGTGCCAGCAGCGTTCGGGGGGCGCCGGAAAATGAGCAGTTCTTC
TRBV15	TRBD2	15	TRBJ2-1	CATSMTSGSFDEQFF	TGTGCCACCAGCATGACTAGCGGGAGTTTCGATGAGCAGTTCTTC
TRBV7-2	.	12	TRBJ2-4	CASSSIPGIQYF	TGTGCCAGCAGCTCCATTCCCGGCATTCAGTACTTC
TRBV27	.	12	TRBJ1-2	CASSLSGYGYTF	TGTGCCAGCAGTTTAAGCGGCTATGGCTACACCTTC
TRBV9	TRBD1	14	TRBJ2-7	CASSVTGGSHEQYF	TGTGCCAGCAGCGTGACAGGGGGCTCCCACGAGCAGTACTTC
TRBV7-2	TRBD1	13	TRBJ1-2	CASRGQPNYGYTF	TGTGCCAGCCGGGGACAGCCTAACTATGGCTACACCTTC